This TCR beta chain was recovered during a study of blood T cell repertoires in COVID-19. About the research overall: Material from acute and convalescent COVID-19 was sourced from the United States, Italy and Spain.

Original methodology: Researchers report that nucleated cell counts were estimated from reference gene primer amplification. This table comes from immunoSEQ multiplex PCR, and its TCRdb copy is limited to in-frame clones, with some not included. That table furnishes V, J and clone size, whereas the DNA furnished D and trimming. In the table there are about 280,000 clones, around 85% of which are singletons. From germline, CDR1 is SQVTM and CDR2 ANQGSEA. CDR3 length: 13 residues. V dropped 6 bases and J dropped 8; count of bases not matched to a gene: 8. The clonotype was recovered from a man aged 50 or older with active or convalescent COVID-19. The V gene is TRBV29-1, the J gene TRBJ1-2; 11 bases align to TRBD1. The sample consisted of peripheral blood. The CDR3 DNA reads TGCAGCGTGGACAGGGGGCGTTCGGAGGGCTACACCTTC. It specifies CSVDRGRSEGYTF.